This T cell receptor (beta chain) comes out of a study of regulatory T cells in long-lasting Graves disease. This clonotype was seen repeatedly, ten times or more. Its cognate antigen is unknown. Library construction for TCR beta used iRepertoire HTBI primers and Arm-PCR of CDR3 regions. MiXCR, run by TCRdb on the multiplex PCR reads, gives a single entry per CDR3 protein. The sample shows 600,000 to 650,000 distinct CDR3 sequences, 15% to 20% of them seen only once. The time point was: newly diagnosed GD, antithyroid drugs for less than 3 months. RNA extracted from PBMCs served as the sequencing template. Germline V lookup: CDR1 MDHEN, CDR2 SYDVKM. The CDR3 has 14 residues. V lost 6 bases and J 2 bases, leaving 14 bases between the germline ends. Findings and caveats of the study: Study was limited to peripheral blood, excluding thyroid tissue.

These data were also filed under a second study, of T cells in Graves' hyperthyroidism and ophthalmopathy. That work contributes: If no ophthalmopathy progression occurred within 18 months, Graves' hyperthyroidism was stable. The diagnostic basis comprised clinical symptoms, serum thyroxine and TRAb, thyroid ultrasound and orbital computed tomography. RT-PCR in the first round (using the HTBI primer set) targeted the TCR CDR3.

V is TRBV28 and J is TRBJ2-7; D is possibly TRBD1 (6 bases). The sample here was peripheral blood mononuclear cells (PBMCs), taken at new diagnosis, from a patient treated with antithyroid drugs. The receptor was derived from a woman aged 25 to 39 with Graves disease. The CDR3 region has the DNA TGTGCCAGCAGAACAGAACAGGGTGCCTACGAGCAGTACTTC. This encodes CASRTEQGAYEQYF.